Here is one TCR beta chain with its context. Primers for the PCR totalled 60 Vbeta and 13 Jbeta. Produced via immunoSEQ multiplex PCR; TCRdb's table is partial and in-frame only. The table lists about 120,000 clones, around 80% of them singletons, with under 0.3% in the top ten. The record originates from a study of cytomegalovirus exposure and HLA in healthy donors. CDR3 length: 13 amino acids. Germline assignment: CDR1 MDHEN and CDR2 SYDVKM. The ends were cut back, 7 bases at V and 7 bases at J, with 17 bases in the middle. This sequence joins TRBV28 and TRBJ2-7; weak D call: TRBD2 (5 bases). The sample consisted of PBMCs. The sequence derives from a man aged 45-60 years in good health and CMV-seronegative. CDR3 residues: CASTAGLAREQYF. Written as DNA, the CDR3 is TGTGCCAGCACCGCTGGTCTAGCAAGAGAGCAGTACTTC.